This passage covers 26 T cell receptor beta chains from one sample sequenced in a study of beta chain features in type 1 diabetes. The sequenced template was cDNA made from the entire isolated RNA. TCRdb's table, derived via immunoSEQ multiplex PCR, lists solely in-frame clones and lacks some. Of around 340,000 clones in the sample, around 19% are singletons; the top ten hold around 0.045%. The sequenced material came from naive CD4+ T cells from blood. Every receptor here comes from a woman between 18 and 29 years old in good health.

This clone was counted a few times. V gene TRBV30 combines with J gene TRBJ2-1, with TRBD2 identical over 7 bases. CDR3 size: 11 residues. CDR1 and CDR2 (germline): GTSNPN, SVGIG (reference sequence). The trim removed 8 bases at V and 4 bases at J, leaving 2 bases unmatched. The CDR3 bases are TGTGCCGTGCGGGGGTACAATGAGCAGTTCTTC. Amino acids: CAVRGYNEQFF.

This clone appeared a few times. This chain uses TRBV30 with TRBJ1-5, with TRBD1 matching 7 bases. Germline-derived CDR1 and CDR2 are GTSNPN and SVGIG (reference sequence). Losses at the gene ends were 3 bases for V and 7 bases for J; bases not matched to a gene: 6. The length of the CDR3 is 13 residues. The CDR3 bases are TGTGCCTGGAGGGAACAGGGGAGGCAGCCCCAGCATTTT. Translating it yields CAWREQGRQPQHF. The complete variable domain, with remaining parts taken from reference TRBV30 and TRBJ1-5, reads SQTIHQWPATLVQPVGSPLSLECTVEGTSNPNLYWYRQAAGRGLQLLFYSVGIGQISSEVPQNLSASRPQDRQFILSSKKLLLSDSGFYLCAWREQGRQPQHFGDGTRLSIL.

In its sample, this clone was seen a few times. The chain is built from TRBV15 and TRBJ1-5, with D possibly being TRBD1 (6 bases). Germline CDR1 reads LNHNV; CDR2 reads YYDKDF (reference sequence). The V end lost 0 bases, the J end lost 2 bases, and 11 bases lay between the germline ends. This CDR3 region has 16 residues. The CDR3 DNA reads as TGTGCCACCAGCAGAGATCCAGGGGTGGGCAATCAGCCCCAGCATTTT. Its translation is CATSRDPGVGNQPQHF. Supplemented by reference TRBV15 and TRBJ1-5, the full variable domain reads DAMVIQNPRYQVTQFGKPVTLSCSQTLNHNVMYWYQQKSSQAPKLLFHYYDKDFNNEADTPDNFQSRRPNTSFCFLDIRSPGLGDTAMYLCATSRDPGVGNQPQHFGDGTRLSIL.

V and J are TRBV4-1 and TRBJ1-5; no clear D. Germline V gene data show CDR1 as MGHRA and CDR2 as YSYEKL. The V end lost 3 bases, the J end lost 0 bases, and 9 bases lay between the germline ends. The CDR3 totals 15 residues. DNA for the CDR3: TGCGCCAGCAGCCAGCGGGTATATAGCAATCAGCCCCAGCATTTT. Protein product: CASSQRVYSNQPQHF.

The rearrangement uses TRBV18 and TRBJ1-1; D gene uncertain. Trimming removed 6 bases at V and 5 bases at J, with 7 bases between. Looked up from germline, CDR1 is KGHSH and CDR2 is LQKENI. This CDR3 spans 11 amino acids. The CDR3: CASSPVTEAFF. CDR3 in DNA: TGTGCCAGCTCCCCGGTTACTGAAGCTTTCTTT.

The rearrangement joins TRBV5-6 to TRBJ2-5; 8 bases fit TRBD2. V trimming: 0 bases; J trimming: 3 bases; junction bases outside the gene matches: 7. The germline V gene has CDR1 SGHDT and CDR2 YYEEEE. The CDR3 runs to 16 residues. CDR3: CASSLARGAGEETQYF. In DNA form, the CDR3 reads TGTGCCAGCAGCTTGGCCAGAGGAGCGGGAGAAGAGACCCAGTACTTC.

Only a few counts were recorded for this clone. This chain connects TRBV5-1 to TRBJ1-1, with 7 bases that match TRBD1. CDR3 length equals 13 residues. V was clipped by 7 bases and J by 0 bases; unmatched bases: 3. Per germline, CDR1 SGHRS and CDR2 YFSETQ. CDR3 sequence reads: CASGDSMNTEAFF. In DNA, the CDR3 is TGCGCCAGCGGGGACAGCATGAACACTGAAGCTTTCTTT.

The rearrangement links TRBV7-9 to TRBJ1-2; perhaps TRBD1 as D (6 bases). The CDR3 runs 15 residues. The V gene lost 2 bases and the J gene lost 4 bases, with 14 bases spanning the gap. The germline CDR1 and CDR2 sequences are SEHNR and FQNEAQ (reference sequence). The CDR3 sequence is CASSLKDGQTYGYTF. CDR3 sequence (DNA): TGTGCCAGCAGCTTAAAGGATGGACAGACCTATGGCTACACCTTC.

The chain carries TRBV29-1 and TRBJ1-1, with TRBD1 as a possible D gene (6 bases). The germline gives CDR1 SQVTM, CDR2 ANQGSEA. The CDR3 runs 12 residues. Trimming cost V 6 bases and J 3 bases, with 11 bases left between them. In DNA, the CDR3 is TGCAGCGTCCACAGGGTTGACACTGAAGCTTTCTTT. This gives the protein CSVHRVDTEAFF.

This clone was detected only a few times. The genes are TRBV7-2 and TRBJ2-1; 7 bases fit TRBD2. Germline lookup yields CDR1 SGHTA and CDR2 FQGNSA. V lost 8 bases, J lost 0 bases, and 10 bases stayed unmatched. The CDR3 covers 16 residues. The CDR3 loop reads CASDGSGSISYNEQFF. CDR3 bases: TGTGCCAGCGATGGTAGCGGGTCCATCTCCTACAATGAGCAGTTCTTC.

This clone has just a few counts. Distinct nucleotide sequences in the sample also encode this CDR3. The CDR3 DNA reads as TGTGCCAGCAGCCTGGGCACCTACGAGCAGTACTTC. It is translated as CASSLGTYEQYF. This rearrangement joins TRBV7-9 to TRBJ2-7; D remains unclear. CDR3 length: 12 residues. The germline CDR1 and CDR2 sequences are SEHNR and FQNEAQ (reference sequence). V was cut by 5 bases and J by 2 bases, with 7 bases left in between.

This clone was picked up one time. Compared with germline, one end of the junction differs, possibly owing to a read error. The rearrangement uses TRBV9 and TRBJ1-6; 9 bases align to TRBD1. CDR1 is SGDLS, CDR2 YYNGEE, per germline. This CDR3 contains 15 residues. CDR3 residues: CASSAAQGARSLLHF. CDR3 bases: TGTGCCAGCAGCGCCGCACAGGGGGCAAGGTCACTCCTCCACTTT.

This clone was seen only a few times. The chain employs TRBV12-5 and TRBJ2-4; D might be TRBD1 (6 bases). Looked up from germline, CDR1 is LGHNT and CDR2 is FRNRAP. CDR3 length: 14 amino acids. Between the trimmed V and J ends, which lost 5 bases and 6 bases, there was a span of 14 bases. This CDR3 is CASGPGHPVNIQYF. In nucleotides, the CDR3 is TGTGCTAGTGGTCCGGGACACCCGGTAAACATTCAGTACTTC.

The sample holds a few counts of this clone. The rearrangement links TRBV30 to TRBJ2-3; TRBD1 is a possible D gene (5 bases). Germline CDR1 is GTSNPN and CDR2 is SVGIG (reference sequence). There are 12 residues in the CDR3. V was shortened by 2 bases and J by 6 bases, with 9 bases between the two germline ends. CDR3 coding DNA: TGTGCCTGGAGTAAAGGGGTCGATACGCAGTATTTT. Translated, it gives CAWSKGVDTQYF.

This clone came up a few times. This chain connects TRBV29-1 to TRBJ2-3, with D perhaps TRBD1 (5 bases). The germline CDR1 and CDR2 sequences are SQVTM and ANQGSEA. CDR3 length: 14 amino acids. The germline V and J ends were trimmed by 3 bases and 1 base, with 11 bases remaining between them. In DNA, the CDR3 is TGCAGCGTTGAGTCCAGCAGGGGCACAGATACGCAGTATTTT. Protein sequence: CSVESSRGTDTQYF.

This clone was detected a few times. The rearrangement joins TRBV5-1 to TRBJ2-7; TRBD2 matches 8 bases. CDR3 length: 15 residues. Germline V gives CDR1 SGHRS, CDR2 YFSETQ. The junction had 8 bases not matched to a gene; V was cut back by 3 bases and J by 3 bases. CDR3 DNA: TGCGCCAGCAGCTCCCTCGCGGGGGGCGGCTACGAGCAGTACTTC. This codes for CASSSLAGGGYEQYF.

The chain carries TRBV29-1 and TRBJ2-1, with 14 positions matching TRBD2. The CDR3 totals 15 residues. Trimming removed 0 bases from V and 8 bases from J; junction bases left unmatched: 3. CDR1 and CDR2 from the germline V gene are SQVTM and ANQGSEA. CDR3 in DNA: TGCAGCGTTGAAGATGGGACTAGCGGGGGCGATGAGCAGTTCTTC. It is translated as CSVEDGTSGGDEQFF.

This clone was seen a few times. The chain combines TRBV4-1 with TRBJ2-5, with D unclear. V shed 1 base and J shed 2 bases, with 23 bases lying between them. In germline, CDR1 is MGHRA, CDR2 YSYEKL. CDR3 length: 19 amino acids. As DNA, the CDR3 is TGCGCCAGCAGCCAAGTAGGTCTTGGAGAAACGGAATATCAAGAGACCCAGTACTTC. Residues: CASSQVGLGETEYQETQYF.

A note on this clone: Other DNA sequences in the sample encode the same CDR3. V is TRBV15 and J is TRBJ1-2; perhaps TRBD1 as D (6 bases). The germline V gene encodes CDR1 LNHNV and CDR2 YYDKDF (reference sequence). The CDR3 runs to 13 residues. The ends were cut back, 1 base at V and 6 bases at J, with 9 bases in the middle. The CDR3 DNA reads TGTGCCACCAGCAGAGGGACAGAGGATGGCTACACCTTC. It translates to CATSRGTEDGYTF.

This clone has more than one count but fewer than ten. V usage is TRBV6-5 and J usage is TRBJ1-1; unclear D gene. Trimming pared 7 bases from V and 0 bases from J, leaving 15 bases between. Germline V gives CDR1 MNHEY, CDR2 SVGAGI. The CDR3 has 15 residues. CDR3 region: CASNLFRGMNTEAFF. The CDR3 region has the DNA TGTGCCAGCAACCTCTTTCGGGGAATGAACACTGAAGCTTTCTTT.

The chain links TRBV19 to TRBJ1-2, with 8 bases lining up with TRBD1. Germline assignment: CDR1 LNHDA and CDR2 SQIVND (reference sequence). This CDR3 has 14 residues. The V gene end was trimmed by 6 bases and the J gene end by 7 bases; junction bases not matched to a gene: 10. The CDR3 DNA sequence: TGTGCCAGTAGCCCGATTGGACAGGGTGGTGGCTACACCTTC. Protein sequence: CASSPIGQGGGYTF.

The chain recombines TRBV18 with TRBJ2-1; no clear D gene. The CDR3 has 13 residues. The V end was cut by 2 bases, the J end by 10 bases, with 12 bases between. CDR1 is KGHSH and CDR2 is LQKENI in the germline V gene. DNA of the CDR3: TGTGCCAGCTCACCATCCTCCGGGTTAGAGCAGTTCTTC. Its translation is CASSPSSGLEQFF.

A few counts support this clone. The chain has TRBV9 and TRBJ2-2; weak D call: TRBD2 (7 bases). CDR3 size: 17 residues. Between the trimmed V and J ends, which lost 5 bases and 4 bases, there was a span of 21 bases. Germline lookup yields CDR1 SGDLS and CDR2 YYNGEE. CDR3 DNA: TGTGCCAGCAGTCAAAAGAGGAGGGAGGGGGGCACCGGGGAGCTGTTTTTT. Protein sequence: CASSQKRREGGTGELFF.

V and J are TRBV23-1 and TRBJ2-3; maybe TRBD1 (6 bases). TRBV23-1 is recorded as an ORF, its role being uncertain. The CDR3 length is 14 residues. V was pared by 6 bases and J by 5 bases, with 15 bases between. The CDR3: CASRHNRVLDTQYF. In DNA form, the CDR3 reads TGCGCCAGCAGGCATAACAGGGTTTTAGATACGCAGTATTTT.

The sample holds a few counts of this clone. The chain has TRBV29-1 and TRBJ2-3; 7 bases are a match to TRBD1. V trimming: 5 bases; J trimming: 0 bases; junction bases outside the gene matches: 5. CDR3 length: 14 residues. Looked up from germline, CDR1 is SQVTM and CDR2 is ANQGSEA. The CDR3 sequence is CSVLRDSSTDTQYF. CDR3 DNA: TGCAGCGTTCTTCGGGACAGTAGCACAGATACGCAGTATTTT.

This clone came up a few times. The chain recombines TRBV19 with TRBJ2-3; D is perhaps TRBD2 (5 bases). Per the germline V gene, CDR1 is LNHDA and CDR2 is SQIVND (reference sequence). The CDR3 loop spans 15 amino acids. Trimming took off 8 bases at V and 6 bases at J, with 21 bases between the two ends. CDR3 loop: CASRRRSEALDTQYF. The CDR3 coding sequence is TGTGCCAGTCGGCGGAGGTCTGAGGCCCTGGATACGCAGTATTTT.